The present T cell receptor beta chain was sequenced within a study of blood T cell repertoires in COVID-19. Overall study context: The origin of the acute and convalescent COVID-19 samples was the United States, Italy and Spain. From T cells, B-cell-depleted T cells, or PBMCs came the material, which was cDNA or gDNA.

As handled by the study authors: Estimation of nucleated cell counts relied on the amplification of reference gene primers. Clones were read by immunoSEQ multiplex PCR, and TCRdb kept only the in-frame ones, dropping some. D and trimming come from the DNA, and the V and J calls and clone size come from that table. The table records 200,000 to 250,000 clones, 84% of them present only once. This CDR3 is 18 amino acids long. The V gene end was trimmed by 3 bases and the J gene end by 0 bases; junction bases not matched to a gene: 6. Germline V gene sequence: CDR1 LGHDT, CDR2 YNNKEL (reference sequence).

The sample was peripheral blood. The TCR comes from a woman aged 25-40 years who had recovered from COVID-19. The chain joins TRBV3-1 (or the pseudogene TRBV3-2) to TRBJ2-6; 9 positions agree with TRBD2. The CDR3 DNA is TGTGCCAGCAGCCACGCGACTAGCGGAAGCTCTGGGGCCAACGTCCTGACTTTC. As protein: CASSHATSGSSGANVLTF.